The clone carrying this TCR beta chain was seen only once. This entry belongs to a study of blood T cell repertoires in COVID-19. The table came from immunoSEQ multiplex PCR; TCRdb's copy has only in-frame clones and leaves some out. The sample consists of about 260,000 clones, 88% of them appearing once. The CDR3 loop spans 14 amino acids. CDR1 and CDR2 (germline): LGHDT, YNNKEL (reference sequence). Trimming at V came to 4 bases and at J to 5 bases, leaving 5 bases not matched to a gene. The rearrangement uses TRBV3-1 (or the pseudogene TRBV3-2) and TRBJ2-1; 7 bases are shared with TRBD2. This sequence was found in a woman between 70 and 85 years old with COVID-19, enrolled during active disease. Sequencing was done on a sample of peripheral blood. The CDR3 nucleotides read TGTGCCAGCAGCCTACCAGCGGGAAACAATGAGCAGTTCTTC. Translation gives CASSLPAGNNEQFF.